A selection of T cell receptor beta chains follows, all from one sample in a study of cytomegalovirus exposure and HLA in healthy donors. Sequencing was performed with immunoSEQ multiplex PCR; in TCRdb, only in-frame clones are kept and a portion is missing. This sample has roughly 120,000 clones, with roughly 82% found just once. The sequencing sample was made of PBMCs. All receptors come from a human donor in good health. CDR3s include the opening cysteine and the closing phenylalanine or tryptophan. Each record gives: V gene, CDR3 protein.

TRBV6-5,CASSYIGTGAYEQYF
TRBV5-1,CASSLGQGDLAKNIQYF
TRBV21-1,CASSQWELGQGGTGELFF
TRBV7-8,CASSLNGFEAFF
TRBV19,CASSKPGQGTFGSYNEQFF
TRBV28,CASRPPAGTGWSYEQYF
TRBV6-1,CASSEVRVAGYTF
TRBV5-1,CASSLSGKTTGNTIYF
TRBV30,CAGARGGGEKLFF
TRBV28,CASSWTGATYEQYF